This T cell receptor beta chain was sequenced in a study of blood T cells in healthy people across ages. Each donor had about 9.6 milliliters of peripheral blood drawn. The CDR3 covers 15 residues. The V end was cut by 4 bases, the J end by 6 bases, with 19 bases between. The V gene's germline CDR1 is SGHAT and CDR2 FQNNGV. A sample-barcoded 5' primer and a J-beta primer mix were used in a second PCR of roughly 6 to 11 cycles. Every molecule of cDNA carried a tag from a template-switch adaptor with 12 random nucleotides. TCRdb processed the 5' RACE reads anew with MiXCR; each CDR3 protein has one entry. Here the sample spans 1 million to 1.2 million distinct CDR3 sequences, 35% to 45% being singletons. Whole-study findings and limits: Expanded clonotype shifts may have been confounded, as the donors had an unknown CMV status. More naive CD4+ cells and higher diversity were found in long-lived than in aged donors.

This clonotype was counted only a few times. The target antigen is unknown. The sequence derives from a man between 18 and 29 years old in good health. The chain is built from TRBV11-2 and TRBJ2-7; D possibly matches TRBD1 or TRBD2 (5 bases each). Specimen: blood. The CDR3 reads CASSSRDGGPIEQYF. In nucleotides, the CDR3 is TGTGCCAGCAGCTCCCGGGACGGAGGACCTATCGAGCAGTACTTC.